This TCR beta chain was captured in a study of T cells in Graves' hyperthyroidism and ophthalmopathy. Broader study findings: Separation of ophthalmopathy from stable hyperthyroidism was achieved by a 13 V-J model. Onset of ophthalmopathy came a median 6.5 months after the model predicted it. Clonotypes that were expanded in thyroid above 0.001 mostly appeared in blood too.

RNA transcripts provided the source from which TCR beta CDR3 regions were amplified. HTBI primers drove first-round RT-PCR of the TCR CDR3. TCRdb used MiXCR to reprocess the multiplex PCR reads, holding one entry per CDR3 protein. The sample has around 760,000 distinct CDR3 sequences, 30% to 40% seen once. Germline V gene sequence: CDR1 SGHTA, CDR2 FQGNSA. This CDR3 comprises 12 residues. Pregnant or lactating patients were excluded, as were those with uncontrolled infection or other autoimmune disease. Turning to this clonotype: Its antigen is as yet unknown. A much larger clone differs by one base, so this may be a read error.

The genes are TRBV7-2 and TRBJ1-2, with no clear D. The sequenced sample consisted of blood. The TCR originated in a woman aged 40 to 55 with Graves' hyperthyroidism. CDR3: CAGKDGSYGHTF. The CDR3 DNA sequence: TGTGCCGGTAAAGACGGATCCTATGGCCACACCTTC.